This T cell receptor beta chain is from a study of OX40 agonist ivuxolimab in advanced cancers. In the study overall: Each patient was given ivuxolimab into a vein every 2 weeks, at 0.01 to 10 mg/kg.

This clone has just one count. It was autoimmune disease history or systemic immunosuppression that excluded patients. Sequencing was performed with immunoSEQ multiplex PCR; in TCRdb, only in-frame clones are kept and a portion is missing. The profile shows around 86,000 clones, around 93% of them singletons. The sequences come from CD4+ or CD8+ T cells sorted from blood, collected in a trial of the OX40 agonist ivuxolimab. This receptor was obtained from an adult with an advanced solid tumor such as melanoma, head and neck, liver or kidney cancer.

The CDR3 DNA is TGCAGCGTTGAAGATCTGGGGGATCTGAACACTGAAGCTTTCTTT. Its translation: CSVEDLGDLNTEAFF. The rearrangement joins TRBV29-1 to TRBJ1-1; weak D call: TRBD1 (5 bases). Germline lookup yields CDR1 SQVTM and CDR2 ANQGSEA. V gave up 0 bases and J gave up 0 bases, with 11 bases separating them. The CDR3 is made up of 15 amino acids.